The clone carrying this T cell receptor (beta chain) is a singleton in its sample. This sample is drawn from a study of CD8 T cells in Susac syndrome. Germline CDR1 is LGHDT and CDR2 is YNNKEL (reference sequence). V lost 0 bases to trimming and J lost 7 bases; unmatched junction nucleotides: 17. The CDR3 runs to 20 residues. RNA totalling about 0.5 to 1 ug underwent reverse transcription with random hexamers. Amplification of TCR beta CDR3 across 54 Vbeta and 13 Jbeta was performed with immunoSEQ multiplex PCR. TCRdb used MiXCR to reprocess the immunoSEQ multiplex PCR reads, holding one entry per CDR3 protein. Of 150,000 or so distinct CDR3 sequences in the sample, less than 97% were seen once. From blood CD8+ and CD4+ T cells, TCR beta sequences were generated. The multiple sclerosis control group consisted of treatment-naive patients whose relapsing-remitting disease, which was either stable or active, fulfilled revised McDonald criteria. Negative isolation was used for CD8+ and CD4+ T cells, and FACS enrichment was applied to TEMRA cells.

This clonotype was obtained from a human donor with multiple sclerosis. The rearrangement links TRBV3-1 to TRBJ2-7; TRBD2 agrees at 14 bases. Source material: CD8+ T cells from PBMCs. The CDR3 spells CASSQEVNPGLAGATQEQYF. The DNA for the CDR3 is TGTGCCAGCAGCCAAGAGGTAAATCCGGGACTAGCGGGAGCTACCCAGGAGCAGTACTTC.